The rows below give T cell receptor beta chains drawn from one sample of a study of blood T cells in healthy people across ages. Using its own MiXCR run on the 5' RACE reads, TCRdb lists one record per CDR3 protein. Altogether roughly 730,000 distinct CDR3 sequences are present, around three fifths being singletons, with the ten largest covering around 24%. Sequenced input: blood. Receptors were obtained from a middle-aged man in good health. CDR3s leave out the opening cysteine and the closing phenylalanine or tryptophan. Expanded clones are given a class, and other clones once, few, many or no size at all.

j_call clone_size v_call cdr3_aa
TRBJ2-1 few TRBV4-2 ASSQEMVSSGMGEQF
TRBJ2-7 - TRBV6-5 ASSYVDSSYEQY
TRBJ2-5 few TRBV7-2 ASSLVGLAGETQY
TRBJ2-3 - TRBV7-2 ASSLGSLRVDTQY
TRBJ2-6 - TRBV6-5 VSSYTGANVLT
TRBJ1-5 - TRBV6-4 ASSTGNSNQPQH
TRBJ2-2 - TRBV7-2 ASSPNQGSGELF
TRBJ1-5 - TRBV28 ASRQSLRPQH
TRBJ2-7 - TRBV15 ATSRSRDTFYEQY
TRBJ2-4 few TRBV7-2 ASSLGMGVKNIQY
TRBJ2-3 few TRBV5-1 ASSLDGVPSTDTQY
- once TRBV11-3 ASQLLLGGKPGYEQY
TRBJ2-5 - TRBV3-1 ASSQPRVDTQY
TRBJ2-5 few TRBV25-1 AGGETQY
TRBJ1-2 - TRBV14 ASSQELSNYGYT
TRBJ2-5 - TRBV5-4 ASSFPGLAGEQY
TRBJ2-1 - TRBV29-1 SVEEGVNGNEQF
TRBJ2-7 - TRBV7-2 ASSETSYEQY
TRBJ2-6 - TRBV6-2/TRBV6-3 ASSSPGISGANVLT
TRBJ2-7 - TRBV7-6 ASSRARAGNSYEQY
TRBJ2-7 - TRBV5-4 ASSSGPLIYEQY
TRBJ2-7 - TRBV27 ASSLSGGNTYEQY
TRBJ1-5 - TRBV19 ASSSAAGRANQPQH
TRBJ2-1 - TRBV28 ASSQPGDSYNEQF
TRBJ1-5 - TRBV20-1 SARSSLGGVDSNQPQH
TRBJ2-7 - TRBV12-3/TRBV12-4 ASSRGRDVSYEQY